Listed below are T cell receptor beta chains from one sample, sequenced in a study of blood T cell repertoires in COVID-19. Sequencing used immunoSEQ multiplex PCR; TCRdb keeps in-frame clones, though not all of them. The profile shows a few hundred thousand clones, 75% to 90% of them singletons. The sample taken for sequencing was peripheral blood. These receptors all stem from a woman in her forties or fifties with COVID-19, enrolled during active disease. Each CDR3 is given with its conserved first and last residue. The D gene is left open where the match is weak. The size entry is marked missing in some rows and otherwise reads once, few, many or a size class.

j_call: TRBJ2-1; v_call: TRBV12-3/TRBV12-4; clone_size: -; d_call: -; cdr3_nt: TGTGCCAGCGTGTCGGAGTGGAAGGCTGAGCAGTTCTTC; cdr3_aa: CASVSEWKAEQFF
j_call: TRBJ2-1; v_call: TRBV6-5; clone_size: once; d_call: -; cdr3_nt: TGTGCCAGCAGCAAGAGGGGGCGGGGAGAGGGTGAGCAGTTCTTC; cdr3_aa: CASSKRGRGEGEQFF
j_call: TRBJ2-5; v_call: TRBV5-1; clone_size: -; d_call: TRBD1; cdr3_nt: TGCGCCAGCAGCTTTTACAGGGGAAGCGAGACCCAGTACTTC; cdr3_aa: CASSFYRGSETQYF
j_call: TRBJ1-2; v_call: TRBV28; clone_size: -; d_call: TRBD1; cdr3_nt: TGTGCCAGCAGTCCCGGACAGGGGAACTATGGCTACACCTTC; cdr3_aa: CASSPGQGNYGYTF
j_call: TRBJ2-7; v_call: TRBV19; clone_size: -; d_call: TRBD1; cdr3_nt: TGTGCCAGTAGTACCCGACAGGGCGAGCAGTACTTC; cdr3_aa: CASSTRQGEQYF
j_call: TRBJ2-1; v_call: TRBV29-1; clone_size: -; d_call: -; cdr3_nt: TGCAGCGTGAGGAGGGGAACCCACTCTGGCTACAATGAGCAGTTCTTC; cdr3_aa: CSVRRGTHSGYNEQFF
j_call: TRBJ2-7; v_call: TRBV10-3; clone_size: -; d_call: TRBD1; cdr3_nt: TGTGCCATCAGTGAATTTGGGGACAGGGGCTACGAGCAGTACTTC; cdr3_aa: CAISEFGDRGYEQYF
j_call: TRBJ1-3; v_call: TRBV25-1; clone_size: few; d_call: -; cdr3_nt: TGTGCCAGCAGCGGCCGGCGCGGTGGAAACACCATATATTTT; cdr3_aa: CASSGRRGGNTIYF
j_call: TRBJ1-2; v_call: TRBV30; clone_size: -; d_call: -; cdr3_nt: TGTGCCTGGCGGACAGAGGCTACCTATGGCTACACCTTC; cdr3_aa: CAWRTEATYGYTF
j_call: TRBJ2-1; v_call: TRBV30; clone_size: -; d_call: -; cdr3_nt: TGTGCCTGGAGTCTTAGCGGAGGCGAGCAGTTCTTC; cdr3_aa: CAWSLSGGEQFF
j_call: TRBJ2-7; v_call: TRBV12-5; clone_size: -; d_call: -; cdr3_nt: TGTGCTAGTGTTGCGGAGCCCCTCTACGAGCAGTACTTC; cdr3_aa: CASVAEPLYEQYF
j_call: TRBJ1-1; v_call: TRBV11-2; clone_size: once; d_call: -; cdr3_nt: TGTGCCAGCAGCAGACTGGACACTGAAGCTTTCTTT; cdr3_aa: CASSRLDTEAFF